This T cell receptor beta chain was recovered during a study of blood T cells in healthy people across ages. A second PCR of roughly 7 to 11 cycles used a sample-barcoded 5' primer and a J-beta primer mix. TCRdb re-called the 5' RACE reads through MiXCR, storing one row per CDR3 protein. The sample has 1.5 million or so distinct CDR3 sequences; 42% are singletons. The sample comprised blood. This TCR came from a woman aged 18-29 years in good health.

CDR3 residues: CASSTPGGYGYTF. CDR3 sequence (DNA): TGTGCCAGCTCGACCCCAGGGGGATATGGCTACACCTTC. The rearrangement links TRBV6-1 to TRBJ1-2; 7 bases agree with TRBD1. Germline CDR1 reads MNHNS; CDR2 reads SASEGT. CDR3 length equals 13 residues. The J segment lost 5 bases and the V segment lost 8 bases, leaving 8 bases of the junction unmatched.